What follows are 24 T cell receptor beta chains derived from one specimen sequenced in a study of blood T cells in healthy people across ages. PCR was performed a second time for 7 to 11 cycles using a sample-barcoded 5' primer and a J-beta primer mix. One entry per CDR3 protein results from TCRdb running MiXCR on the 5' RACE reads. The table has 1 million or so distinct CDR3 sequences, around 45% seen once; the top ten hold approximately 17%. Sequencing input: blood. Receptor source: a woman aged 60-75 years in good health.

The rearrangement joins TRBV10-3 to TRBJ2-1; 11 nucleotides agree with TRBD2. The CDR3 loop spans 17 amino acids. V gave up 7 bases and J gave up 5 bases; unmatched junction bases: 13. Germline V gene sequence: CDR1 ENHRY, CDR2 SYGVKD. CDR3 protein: CAITPSETSGKDNEQFF. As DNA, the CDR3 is TGTGCCATCACCCCCAGCGAGACTAGCGGGAAGGACAATGAGCAGTTCTTC.

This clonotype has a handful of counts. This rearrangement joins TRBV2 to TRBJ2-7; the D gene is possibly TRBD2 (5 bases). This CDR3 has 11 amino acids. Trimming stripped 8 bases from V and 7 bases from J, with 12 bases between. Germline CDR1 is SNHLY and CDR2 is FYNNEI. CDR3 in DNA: TGTGCCAGCGTGGGTCGGAGGGAGCAGTACTTC. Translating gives CASVGRREQYF.

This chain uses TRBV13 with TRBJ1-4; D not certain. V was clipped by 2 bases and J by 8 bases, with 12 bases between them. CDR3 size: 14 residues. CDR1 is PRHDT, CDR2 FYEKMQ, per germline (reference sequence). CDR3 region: CASSLPGEGEKLFF. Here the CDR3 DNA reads TGTGCCAGCAGCTTACCCGGGGAAGGGGAAAAACTGTTTTTT.

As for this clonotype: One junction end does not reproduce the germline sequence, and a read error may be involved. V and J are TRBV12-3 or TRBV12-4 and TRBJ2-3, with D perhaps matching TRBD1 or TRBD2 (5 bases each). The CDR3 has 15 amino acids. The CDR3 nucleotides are TGTACCAGCAGCTCCGAGGGGCAAAGCACAGATACGCAGTATTTT. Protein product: CTSSSEGQSTDTQYF.

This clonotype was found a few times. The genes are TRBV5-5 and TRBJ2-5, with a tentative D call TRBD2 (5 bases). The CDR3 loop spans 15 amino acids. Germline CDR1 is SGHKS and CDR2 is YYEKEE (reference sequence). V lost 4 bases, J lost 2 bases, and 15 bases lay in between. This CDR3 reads CASSLGRAPQETQYF. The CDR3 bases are TGTGCCAGCAGCCTTGGGCGGGCCCCACAAGAGACCCAGTACTTC.

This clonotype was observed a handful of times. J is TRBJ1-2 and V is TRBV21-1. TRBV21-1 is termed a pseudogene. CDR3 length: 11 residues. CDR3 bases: TGTGCCAGCAGCAAGAAATATGGCTACACCTTC. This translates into CASSKKYGYTF.

The CDR3 region has the DNA TGTGCCAGCAGCCCTATAGCGGGAGAGACCCAGTACTTC. Protein sequence: CASSPIAGETQYF. The V and J genes are TRBV11-2 and TRBJ2-5; 7 bases map to TRBD2. The germline V gene has CDR1 SGHAT and CDR2 FQNNGV. The J segment lost 4 bases and the V segment lost 5 bases, leaving 4 bases of the junction unmatched. CDR3 length: 13 amino acids. The complete variable domain, with remaining parts taken from reference TRBV11-2 and TRBJ2-5, reads EAGVAQSPRYKIIEKRQSVAFWCNPISGHATLYWYQQILGQGPKLLIQFQNNGVVDDSQLPKDRFSAERLKGVDSTLKIQPAKLEDSAVYLCASSPIAGETQYFGPGTRLLVL.

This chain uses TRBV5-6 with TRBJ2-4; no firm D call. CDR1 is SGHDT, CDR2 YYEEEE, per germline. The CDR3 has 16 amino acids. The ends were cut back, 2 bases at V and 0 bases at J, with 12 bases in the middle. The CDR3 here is CASSFLIGIAKNIQYF. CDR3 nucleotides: TGTGCCAGCAGCTTTTTAATAGGGATAGCCAAAAACATTCAGTACTTC.

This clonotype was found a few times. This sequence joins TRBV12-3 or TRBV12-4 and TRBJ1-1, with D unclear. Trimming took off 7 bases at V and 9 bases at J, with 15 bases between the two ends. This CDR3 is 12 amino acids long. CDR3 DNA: TGTGCCAGCACCTATCGGGCGGATCAAGCTTTCTTT. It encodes CASTYRADQAFF.

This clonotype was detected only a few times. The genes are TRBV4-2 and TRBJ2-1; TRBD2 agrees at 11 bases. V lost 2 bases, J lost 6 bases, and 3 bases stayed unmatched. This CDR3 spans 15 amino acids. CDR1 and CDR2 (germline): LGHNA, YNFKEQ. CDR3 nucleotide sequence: TGTGCCAGCAGCCAAACTAGCGGGGGCCCCAATGAGCAGTTCTTC. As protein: CASSQTSGGPNEQFF.

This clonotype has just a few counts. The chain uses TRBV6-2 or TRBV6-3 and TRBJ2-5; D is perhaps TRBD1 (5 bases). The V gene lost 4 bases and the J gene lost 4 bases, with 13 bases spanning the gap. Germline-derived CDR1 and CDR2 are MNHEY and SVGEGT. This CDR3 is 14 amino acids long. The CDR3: CASSLFGAGETQYF. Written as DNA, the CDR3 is TGTGCCAGCAGTTTATTTGGGGCTGGAGAGACCCAGTACTTC.

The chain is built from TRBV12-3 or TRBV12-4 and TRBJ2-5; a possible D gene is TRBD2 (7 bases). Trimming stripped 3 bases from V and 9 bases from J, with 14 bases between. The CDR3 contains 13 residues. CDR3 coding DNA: TGTGCCAGCAGTTTGGGGGGGCGATCGGCCCAGTACTTC. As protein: CASSLGGRSAQYF.

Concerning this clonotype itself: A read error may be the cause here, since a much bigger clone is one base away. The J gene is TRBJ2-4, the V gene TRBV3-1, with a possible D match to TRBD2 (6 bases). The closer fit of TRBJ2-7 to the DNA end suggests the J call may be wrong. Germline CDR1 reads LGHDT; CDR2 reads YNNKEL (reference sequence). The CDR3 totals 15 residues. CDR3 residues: CASSHLARVSYEQYF. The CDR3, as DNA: TGTGCCAGCAGCCACCTAGCGAGGGTCTCCTACGAGCAGTACTTC.

The CDR3 is CASSFLQGAGYGYTF. CDR3 nucleotide sequence: TGTGCCAGCAGTTTTTTACAGGGGGCGGGCTATGGCTACACCTTC. The chain is built from TRBV28 and TRBJ1-2, with 9 bases aligning to TRBD1. Germline V gives CDR1 MDHEN, CDR2 SYDVKM. This CDR3 is 15 amino acids long. Trimming took 3 bases from V and 4 from J; bases not matched to a gene: 6.

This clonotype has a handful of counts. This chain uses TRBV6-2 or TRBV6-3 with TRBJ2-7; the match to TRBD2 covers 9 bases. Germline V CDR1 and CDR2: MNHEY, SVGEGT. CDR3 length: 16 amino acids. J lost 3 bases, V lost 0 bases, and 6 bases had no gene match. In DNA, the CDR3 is TGTGCCAGCAGTTACTCGAGGCGGGAGGGCCTCTACGAGCAGTACTTC. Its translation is CASSYSRREGLYEQYF.

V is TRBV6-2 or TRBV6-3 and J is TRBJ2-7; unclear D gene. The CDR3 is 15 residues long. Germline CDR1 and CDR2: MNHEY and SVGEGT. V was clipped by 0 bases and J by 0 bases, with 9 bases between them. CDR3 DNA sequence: TGTGCCAGCAGTTACTCGCCAGGCTACTCCTACGAGCAGTACTTC. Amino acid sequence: CASSYSPGYSYEQYF.

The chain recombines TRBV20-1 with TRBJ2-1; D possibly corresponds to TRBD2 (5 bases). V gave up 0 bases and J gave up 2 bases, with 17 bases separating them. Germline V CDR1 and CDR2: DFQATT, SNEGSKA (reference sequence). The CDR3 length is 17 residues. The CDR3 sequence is CSARDGAGGSAYNEQFF. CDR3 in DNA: TGCAGTGCTAGAGATGGCGCCGGCGGGTCGGCCTACAATGAGCAGTTCTTC.

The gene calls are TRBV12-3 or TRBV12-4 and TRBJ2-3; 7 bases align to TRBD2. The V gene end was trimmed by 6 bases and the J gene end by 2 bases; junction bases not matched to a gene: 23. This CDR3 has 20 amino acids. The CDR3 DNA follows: TGTGCCAGCAGCCACACTGCCCCACGGACGACTAGCTCCGACACAGATACGCAGTATTTT. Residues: CASSHTAPRTTSSDTDTQYF.

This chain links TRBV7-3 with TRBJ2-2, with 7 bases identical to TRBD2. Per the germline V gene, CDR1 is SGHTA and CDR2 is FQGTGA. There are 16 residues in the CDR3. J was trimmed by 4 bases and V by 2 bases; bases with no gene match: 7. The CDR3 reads CASSLWSQRGTGELFF. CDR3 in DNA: TGTGCCAGCAGCTTATGGTCCCAGCGGGGCACCGGGGAGCTGTTTTTT.

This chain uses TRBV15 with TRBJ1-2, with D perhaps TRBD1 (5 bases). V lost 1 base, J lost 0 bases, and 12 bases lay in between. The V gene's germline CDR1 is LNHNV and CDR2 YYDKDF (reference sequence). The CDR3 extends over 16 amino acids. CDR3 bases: TGTGCCACCAGCAGAGTCCCGGGACGGGCTAACTATGGCTACACCTTC. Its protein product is CATSRVPGRANYGYTF.

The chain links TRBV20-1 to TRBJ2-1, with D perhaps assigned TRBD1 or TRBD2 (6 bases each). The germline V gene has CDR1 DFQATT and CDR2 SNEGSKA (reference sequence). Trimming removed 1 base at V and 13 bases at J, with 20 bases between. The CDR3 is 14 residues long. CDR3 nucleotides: TGCAGTGCTAGAGGAGGGGGGAGACAGGAGACCCAGTTCTTC. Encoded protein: CSARGGGRQETQFF.

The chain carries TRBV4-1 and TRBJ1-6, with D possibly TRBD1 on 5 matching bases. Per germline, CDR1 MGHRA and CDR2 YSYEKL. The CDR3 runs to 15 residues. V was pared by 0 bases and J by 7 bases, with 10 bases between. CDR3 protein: CASSQEGDGNSPLHF. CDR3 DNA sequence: TGCGCCAGCAGCCAAGAGGGGGATGGGAATTCACCCCTCCACTTT.

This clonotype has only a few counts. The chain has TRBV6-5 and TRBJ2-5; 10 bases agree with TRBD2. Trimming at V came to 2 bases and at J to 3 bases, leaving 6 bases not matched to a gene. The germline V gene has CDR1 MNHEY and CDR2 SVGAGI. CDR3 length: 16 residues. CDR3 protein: CASSYVTSGAKETQYF. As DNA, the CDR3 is TGTGCCAGCAGTTACGTTACTAGCGGGGCGAAAGAGACCCAGTACTTC.

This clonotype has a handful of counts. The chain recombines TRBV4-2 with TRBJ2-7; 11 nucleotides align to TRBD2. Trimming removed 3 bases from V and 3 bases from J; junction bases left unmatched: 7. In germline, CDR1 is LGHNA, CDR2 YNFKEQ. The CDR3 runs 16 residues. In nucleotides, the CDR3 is TGTGCCAGCAGCCAGGGGACCGGGACTAGCGGCTACGAGCAGTACTTC. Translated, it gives CASSQGTGTSGYEQYF.